This T cell receptor beta chain was observed in a study of control samples from healthy donors and cancer patients (dated by TCRdb to the early 2020s). In regard to this clone: Which antigen it targets is not known. There are no base qualities to consult, and no much larger clone falls within one base.

The CDR3 covers 16 residues, taking in both the cysteine and the phenylalanine. The kept DNA is CDR3 alone, 48 bases in frame from the first base. CDR1 is given as ENHRY and CDR2 as SYGVKD, both from the germline V gene. The junction shows trimming of 7 bases on V and 4 bases on J, and the gene matches do not reach 12 bases of it. The library was generated by the immunoSEQ multiplex PCR assay. TCRdb took this table from immuneACCESS and kept in-frame rearrangements with V and J called. Such tables lack part of the clones; where checked against another copy, unresolved V genes explain under half of the gap, and the rest is unexplained. The sample profile shows some 150,000 clones; about 90% of them were found once. Under 9% of the sample lies in the top ten.

Sequenced material: blood. The clonotype comes from a man between 18 and 29 years old in good health. The chain employs TRBV10-3 and TRBJ2-1; TRBD1 fits 8 bases in the junction. CDR3 sequence: CAITGTDRGMYNEQFF. The sequenced DNA: TGTGCCATCACCGGAACCGACAGGGGAATGTACAATGAGCAGTTCTTC.